This paragraph reports one T cell receptor beta chain. This record belongs to a study of cytomegalovirus exposure and HLA in healthy donors. Clones were read by immunoSEQ multiplex PCR, and TCRdb kept only the in-frame ones, dropping some. Here the sample spans more than 85,000 clones, about 90% being singletons. J was trimmed by 6 bases and V by 8 bases; bases with no gene match: 8. This CDR3 comprises 14 residues. Per the germline V gene, CDR1 is MNHNY and CDR2 is SVGAGI (reference sequence). Sequenced: PBMCs. This sequence joins TRBV6-6 and TRBJ2-1, with TRBD2 matching 9 bases. The clonotype comes from a woman between 18 and 30 years old in good health and CMV-seronegative. CDR3 amino acids: CASGSGGRVNEQFF. As DNA, the CDR3 is TGTGCCAGCGGGAGCGGGGGGCGGGTCAATGAGCAGTTCTTC.